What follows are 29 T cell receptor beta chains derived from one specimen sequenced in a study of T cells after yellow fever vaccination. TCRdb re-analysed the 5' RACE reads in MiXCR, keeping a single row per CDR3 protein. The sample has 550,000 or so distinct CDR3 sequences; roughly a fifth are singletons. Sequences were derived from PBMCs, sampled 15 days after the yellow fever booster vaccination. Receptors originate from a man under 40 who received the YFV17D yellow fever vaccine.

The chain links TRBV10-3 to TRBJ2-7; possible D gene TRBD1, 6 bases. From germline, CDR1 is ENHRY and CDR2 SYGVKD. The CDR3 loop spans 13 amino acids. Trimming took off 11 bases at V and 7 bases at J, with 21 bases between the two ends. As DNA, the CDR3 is TGTGCCGACGGACAGAACTTGGTGGGGGAGCAGTACTTC. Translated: CADGQNLVGEQYF.

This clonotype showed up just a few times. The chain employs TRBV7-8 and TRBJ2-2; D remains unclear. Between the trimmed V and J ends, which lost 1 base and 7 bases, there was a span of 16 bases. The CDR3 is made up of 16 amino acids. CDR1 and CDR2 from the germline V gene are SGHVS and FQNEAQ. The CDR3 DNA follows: TGTGCCAGCAGCTTAGGACTCCCTCCGTGGGACGGGGAGCTGTTTTTT. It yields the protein CASSLGLPPWDGELFF.

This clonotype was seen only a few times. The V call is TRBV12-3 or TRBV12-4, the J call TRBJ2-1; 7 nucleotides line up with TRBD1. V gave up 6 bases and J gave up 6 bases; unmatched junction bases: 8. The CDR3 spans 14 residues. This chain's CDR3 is CASRQGTMSNEQFF. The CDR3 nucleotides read TGTGCCAGCAGACAGGGGACAATGAGCAATGAGCAGTTCTTC.

This CDR3 is CASSSYQLTEQFF. For the CDR3, the DNA is TGCGCCAGCAGCAGTTATCAACTCACCGAGCAGTTCTTC. V usage is TRBV5-1 and J usage is TRBJ2-1; D gene ambiguous. The V end was cut by 4 bases, the J end by 10 bases, with 15 bases between. This CDR3 contains 13 residues. Germline V gene lookup returns CDR1 SGHRS and CDR2 YFSETQ.

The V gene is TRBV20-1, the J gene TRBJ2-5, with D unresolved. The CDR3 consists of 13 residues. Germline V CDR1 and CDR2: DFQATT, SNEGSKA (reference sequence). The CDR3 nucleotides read TGCAGCGCCTGGGCAGACAAGAAAGAGACCCAGTACTTC. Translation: CSAWADKKETQYF.

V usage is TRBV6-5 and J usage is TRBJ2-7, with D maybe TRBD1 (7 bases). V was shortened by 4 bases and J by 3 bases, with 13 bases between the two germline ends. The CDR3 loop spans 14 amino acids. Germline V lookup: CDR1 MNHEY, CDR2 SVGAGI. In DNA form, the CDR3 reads TGTGCCAGCAGTTCAGGGGGGTACGGCTACGAGCAGTACTTC. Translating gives CASSSGGYGYEQYF.

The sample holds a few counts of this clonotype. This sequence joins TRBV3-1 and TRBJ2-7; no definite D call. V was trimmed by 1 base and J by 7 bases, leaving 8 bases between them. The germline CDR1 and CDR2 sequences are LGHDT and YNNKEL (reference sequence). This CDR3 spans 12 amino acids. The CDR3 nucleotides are TGTGCCAGCAGCCAAGGGTTATTGGAGCAGTACTTC. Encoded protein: CASSQGLLEQYF.

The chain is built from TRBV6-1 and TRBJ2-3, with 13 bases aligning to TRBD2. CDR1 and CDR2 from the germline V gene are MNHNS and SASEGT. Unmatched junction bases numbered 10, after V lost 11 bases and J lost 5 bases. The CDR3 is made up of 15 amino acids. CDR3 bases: TGTGCCGGGGGGGGGACTAGCGGGACTGGAGATACGCAGTATTTT. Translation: CAGGGTSGTGDTQYF.

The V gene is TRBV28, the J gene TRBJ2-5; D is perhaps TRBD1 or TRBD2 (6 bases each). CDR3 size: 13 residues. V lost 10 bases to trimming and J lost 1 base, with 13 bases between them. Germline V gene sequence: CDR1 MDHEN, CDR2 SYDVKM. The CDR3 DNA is TGTGCCACATTCAGGGGACTCCAAGAGACCCAGTACTTC. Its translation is CATFRGLQETQYF.

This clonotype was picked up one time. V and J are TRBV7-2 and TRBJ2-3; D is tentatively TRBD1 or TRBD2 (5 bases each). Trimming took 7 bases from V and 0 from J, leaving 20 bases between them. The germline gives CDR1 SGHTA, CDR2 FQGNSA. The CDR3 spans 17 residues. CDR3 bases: TGTGCCAGCAAAAAGAGGGCCGGGACGTCTAGCACAGATACGCAGTATTTT. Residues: CASKKRAGTSSTDTQYF. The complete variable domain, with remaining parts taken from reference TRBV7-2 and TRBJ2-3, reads GAGVSQSPSNKVTEKGKDVELRCDPISGHTALYWYRQSLGQGLEFLIYFQGNSAPDKSGLPSDRFSAERTGGSVSTLTIQRTQQEDSAVYLCASKKRAGTSSTDTQYFGPGTRLTVL.

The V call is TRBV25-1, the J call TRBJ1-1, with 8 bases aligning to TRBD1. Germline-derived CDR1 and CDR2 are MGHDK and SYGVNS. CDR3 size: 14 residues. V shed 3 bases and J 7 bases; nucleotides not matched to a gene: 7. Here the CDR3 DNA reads TGTGCCAGCAGTGATAAGGGACAGGCTGATGAAGCTTTCTTT. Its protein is CASSDKGQADEAFF.

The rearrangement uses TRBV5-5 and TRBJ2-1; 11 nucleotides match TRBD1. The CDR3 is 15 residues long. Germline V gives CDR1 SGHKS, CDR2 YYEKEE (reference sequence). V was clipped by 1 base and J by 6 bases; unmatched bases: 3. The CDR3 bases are TGTGCCAGCAGCTTGCCCGGGACAGGGGGCAATGAGCAGTTCTTC. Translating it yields CASSLPGTGGNEQFF. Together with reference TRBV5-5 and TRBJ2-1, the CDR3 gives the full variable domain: DAGVTQSPTHLIKTRGQQVTLRCSPISGHKSVSWYQQVLGQGPQFIFQYYEKEERGRGNFPDRFSARQFPNYSSELNVNALLLGDSALYLCASSLPGTGGNEQFFGPGTRLTVL.

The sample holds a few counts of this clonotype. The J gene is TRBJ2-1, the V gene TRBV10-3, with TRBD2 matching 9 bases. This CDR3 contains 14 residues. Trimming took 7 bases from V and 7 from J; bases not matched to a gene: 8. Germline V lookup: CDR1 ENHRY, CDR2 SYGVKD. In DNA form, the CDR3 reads TGTGCCATCAATTTTAGCGGGAGTAGAAATGAGCAGTTCTTC. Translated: CAINFSGSRNEQFF.

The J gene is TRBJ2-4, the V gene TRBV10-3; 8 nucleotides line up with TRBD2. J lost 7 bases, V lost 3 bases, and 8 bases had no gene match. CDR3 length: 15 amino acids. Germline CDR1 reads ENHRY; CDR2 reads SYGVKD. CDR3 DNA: TGTGCCATCAGTGAACCCTCCGGCGGGGGGAACATTCAGTACTTC. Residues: CAISEPSGGGNIQYF.

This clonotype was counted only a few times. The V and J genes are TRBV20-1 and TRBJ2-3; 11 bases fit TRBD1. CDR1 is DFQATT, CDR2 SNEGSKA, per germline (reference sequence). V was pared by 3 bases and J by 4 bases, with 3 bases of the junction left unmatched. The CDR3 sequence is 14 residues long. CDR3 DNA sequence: TGCAGTGCTAGGGGGACAGGGGGTCCAGATACGCAGTATTTT. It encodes CSARGTGGPDTQYF.

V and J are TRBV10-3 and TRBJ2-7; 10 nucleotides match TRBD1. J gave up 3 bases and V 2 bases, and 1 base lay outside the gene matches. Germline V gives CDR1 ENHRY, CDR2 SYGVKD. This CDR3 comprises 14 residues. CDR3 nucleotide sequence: TGTGCCATCAGTGAGGGGACAGGGGTCTACGAGCAGTACTTC. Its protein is CAISEGTGVYEQYF.

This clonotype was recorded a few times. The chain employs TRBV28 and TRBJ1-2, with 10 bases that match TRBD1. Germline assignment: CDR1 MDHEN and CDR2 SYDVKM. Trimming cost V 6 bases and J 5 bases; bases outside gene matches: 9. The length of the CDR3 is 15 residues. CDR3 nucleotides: TGTGCCAGCAGCCCGGTGACAGGGGGCTCATATGGCTACACCTTC. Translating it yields CASSPVTGGSYGYTF.

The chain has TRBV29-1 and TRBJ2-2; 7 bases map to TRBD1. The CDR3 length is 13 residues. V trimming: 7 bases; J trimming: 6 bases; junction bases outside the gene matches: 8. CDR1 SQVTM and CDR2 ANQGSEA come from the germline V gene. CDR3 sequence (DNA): TGCAGCGCCTCGACAGGGTCCGCCGGGGAGCTGTTTTTT. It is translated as CSASTGSAGELFF.

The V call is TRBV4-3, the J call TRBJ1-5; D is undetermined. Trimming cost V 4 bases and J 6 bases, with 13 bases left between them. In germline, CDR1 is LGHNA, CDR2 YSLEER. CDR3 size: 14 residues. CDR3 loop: CASSREMGSQPQHF. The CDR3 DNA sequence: TGCGCCAGCAGCCGTGAAATGGGTTCTCAGCCCCAGCATTTT.

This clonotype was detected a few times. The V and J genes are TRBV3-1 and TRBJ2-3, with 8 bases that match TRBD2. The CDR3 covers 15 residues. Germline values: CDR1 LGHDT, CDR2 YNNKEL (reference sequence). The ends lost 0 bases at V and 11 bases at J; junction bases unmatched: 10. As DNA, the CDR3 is TGTGCCAGCAGCCAAGATTTACTAGCGGCCATGGTGCAGTATTTT. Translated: CASSQDLLAAMVQYF.

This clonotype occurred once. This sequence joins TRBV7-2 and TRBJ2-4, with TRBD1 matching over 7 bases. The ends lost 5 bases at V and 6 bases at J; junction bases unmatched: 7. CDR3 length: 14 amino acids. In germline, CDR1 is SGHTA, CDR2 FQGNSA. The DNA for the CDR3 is TGTGCCAGCAGCCTCGGGACAGTTTCAAACATTCAGTACTTC. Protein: CASSLGTVSNIQYF.

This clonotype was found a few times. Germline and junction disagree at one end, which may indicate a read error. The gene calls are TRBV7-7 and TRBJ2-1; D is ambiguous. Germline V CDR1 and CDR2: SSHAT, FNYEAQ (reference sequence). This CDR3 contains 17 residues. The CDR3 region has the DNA TGTGCTAGCAGCTTAGGCAGTCTGGGTCGGTCCTACAATGAGCAGTTCTTC. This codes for CASSLGSLGRSYNEQFF.

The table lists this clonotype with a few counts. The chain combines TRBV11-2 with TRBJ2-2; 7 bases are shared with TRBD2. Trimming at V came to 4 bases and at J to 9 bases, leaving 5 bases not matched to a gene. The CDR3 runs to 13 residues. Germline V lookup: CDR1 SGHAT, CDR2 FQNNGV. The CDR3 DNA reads TGTGCCAGCAGCTCCTGGGGGGGATGGGAGCTGTTTTTT. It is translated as CASSSWGGWELFF.

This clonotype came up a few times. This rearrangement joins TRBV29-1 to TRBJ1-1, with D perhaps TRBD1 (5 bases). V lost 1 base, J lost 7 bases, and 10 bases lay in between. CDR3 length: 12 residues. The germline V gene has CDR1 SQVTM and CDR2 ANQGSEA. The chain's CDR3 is CSVEGRVVEAFF. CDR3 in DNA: TGCAGCGTTGAAGGCAGGGTTGTTGAAGCTTTCTTT.

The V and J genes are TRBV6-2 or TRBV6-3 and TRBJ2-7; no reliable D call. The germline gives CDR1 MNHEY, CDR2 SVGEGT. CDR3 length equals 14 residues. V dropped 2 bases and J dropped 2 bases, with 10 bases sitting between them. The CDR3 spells CASSYPTQTYEQYF. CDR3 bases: TGTGCCAGCAGTTACCCCACGCAGACCTACGAGCAGTACTTC.

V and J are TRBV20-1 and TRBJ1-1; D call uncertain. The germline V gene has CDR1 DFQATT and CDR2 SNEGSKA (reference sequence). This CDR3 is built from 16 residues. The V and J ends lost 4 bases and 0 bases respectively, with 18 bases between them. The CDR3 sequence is CSAIPLSGHLNTEAFF. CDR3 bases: TGCAGTGCTATCCCCCTAAGTGGGCACTTGAACACTGAAGCTTTCTTT.

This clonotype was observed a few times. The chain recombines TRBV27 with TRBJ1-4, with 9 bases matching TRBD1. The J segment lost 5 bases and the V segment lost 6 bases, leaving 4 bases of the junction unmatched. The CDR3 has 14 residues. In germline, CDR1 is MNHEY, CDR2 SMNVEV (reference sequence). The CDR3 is CASRPTGGNEKLFF. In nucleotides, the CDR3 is TGTGCCAGCAGACCGACAGGGGGGAATGAAAAACTGTTTTTT.

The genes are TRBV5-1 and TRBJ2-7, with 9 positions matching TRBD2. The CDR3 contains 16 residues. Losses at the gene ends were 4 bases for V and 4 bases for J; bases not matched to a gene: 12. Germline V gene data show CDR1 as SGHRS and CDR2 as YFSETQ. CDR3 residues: CASSLTLAGKAYEQYF. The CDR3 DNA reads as TGCGCCAGCAGCCTCACTCTAGCGGGAAAGGCATACGAGCAGTACTTC.

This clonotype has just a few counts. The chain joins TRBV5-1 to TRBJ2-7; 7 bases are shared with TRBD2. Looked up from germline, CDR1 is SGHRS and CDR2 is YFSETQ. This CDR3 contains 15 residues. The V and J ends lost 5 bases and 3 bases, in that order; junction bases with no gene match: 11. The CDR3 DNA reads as TGCGCCAGCAGACGTGAGCGGCTAGCGGACTACGAGCAGTACTTC. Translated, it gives CASRRERLADYEQYF.